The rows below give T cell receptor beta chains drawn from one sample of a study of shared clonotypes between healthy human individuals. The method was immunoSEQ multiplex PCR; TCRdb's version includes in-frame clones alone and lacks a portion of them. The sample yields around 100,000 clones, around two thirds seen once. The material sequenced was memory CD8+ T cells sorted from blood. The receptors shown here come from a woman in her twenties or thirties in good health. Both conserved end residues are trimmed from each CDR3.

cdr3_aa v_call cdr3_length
ASIDSGNQPQH TRBV6-1 11
ASSRPGVSYEQY TRBV5-4 12
ASSPPTSGQETQY TRBV18 13
ASSGLRLGYT TRBV2 10
ASSYQGPNQPQH TRBV6-6 12
SVEDRSGRYGYT TRBV29-1 12
ASSPRVLTSMGYEQY TRBV9 15
ASSRGFGQSHQPQH TRBV27 14
ASKDRGRETQY TRBV2 11
ASSSHYNEQF TRBV11-2 10
ASSGLGSTVNSYEQY TRBV25-1 15
ASTPGTDTGELF TRBV6-5 12
ASSEEVEAHNFPKQF TRBV25-1 15
ASSLASRGDTEAF TRBV5-6 13
ASSQDSAGETDTQY TRBV4-1 14
ACMSQVRANTGELF TRBV30 14
ASSLLGTGSNTEAF TRBV28 14
ASSGDNEKLF TRBV7-9 10
ASNRGSREGNTEAF TRBV28 14
ASSTRDRETQY TRBV19 11
ASSSPLGHEQY TRBV2 11
ASVDSEPYEQY TRBV2 11
ASSGWTSGTYEQY TRBV2 13
ASSLSGSSYEQY TRBV5-5 12
ASFLAGANEQY TRBV6-1 11
ASSEWKDWGSEQY TRBV6-1 13
ASSDSAGGNTGELF TRBV6-4 14
ASSLGQPGQPQH TRBV27 12
ASSLNPGGYDIQY TRBV27 13
ATSRDIRGWNTEAF TRBV15 14
ASNLGPSQYSSYNEQF TRBV9 16
ASSPGQLVDEQY TRBV4-1 12
ASSSGLLGEQY TRBV6-4 11
ASSVAGASDTQY TRBV9 12
ASSGGTSGEHTDTQY TRBV25-1 15
ASSDPNDGNTGELF TRBV25-1 14
ASSLVTGGYEQY TRBV25-1 12
ASSYQGADTQY TRBV5-1 11
SVAASGANVLT TRBV29-1 11
ASSSPTSRQNTQY TRBV7-9 13
ASSKDLPTGELF TRBV9 12
ASSYSGLAGDTQY TRBV6-6 13
ATSRDNENTGELF TRBV15 13
ASSQYNEQF TRBV4-1 9
ASSLAGILLAYNEQF TRBV7-2 15
ASSLLLAGVGELF TRBV7-2 13
ASSPLRVVAGGPSHNEQF TRBV18 18
ASQEGLAGGHEQY TRBV6-1 13
ASSIRQFREQY TRBV19 11
AISESFFLTGDEKLF TRBV10-3 15
ASSMAVYSNQPQH TRBV19 13
ASSTYRQGVYEQY TRBV28 13
ASSLMGVGTGELF TRBV27 13
ASSSYTGYNEQF TRBV27 12
ASSLGTGRQETQY TRBV7-9 13
ASSEGGLYGYT TRBV2 11
ASTGGRMVNTEAF TRBV28 13
ASSLDGGWYEQY TRBV5-1 12
ASSPGESSYNEQF TRBV6-4 13